This record concerns one T cell receptor (beta chain) sequence. Its recognized antigen is unknown. Base qualities are not provided; no much larger clone lies one nucleotide away. CDR1 and CDR2 (SGHAT, FQNNGV) derive from the germline V gene. Inclusive of the bounding cysteine and phenylalanine, the CDR3 is 14 residues long. Only the CDR3 region is kept as DNA, spanning 42 bases read in frame from base 1. V and J are truncated by 6 bases and 1 base respectively, leaving an intervening sequence of 12 bases. Genomic DNA was used for TRB sequencing, which was performed with the immunoSEQ assay at survey resolution or with the hsTCRB kit. The study's own analysis went as follows. The immunoSEQ software handled initial read processing, and the LymphoSeq R package was used for repertoire analyses. Clonality was computed as 1 minus normalized Shannon entropy, and a Gini coefficient was also calculated for each TRB dataset. Phenotypes of unsorted samples were inferred by mapping TRB sequences from sorted subsets of the recipient or donor onto unsorted samples of the same recipient. Held by TCRdb, this immuneACCESS table contains in-frame sequences only and omits some clones. Under half of the omission traces to an unresolved V gene where checked; the cause of the rest is unknown. V and J calls and clone size follow that table, whereas D and trimming were derived from the DNA. Recorded for this sample are some 21,000 clones; roughly 85% of them occurred a single time. Of the sample, approximately 2.3% is held by the ten largest clones.

A control cohort of about a dozen patients who had been given myeloablative marrow transplants with methotrexate plus a calcineurin inhibitor was sampled 1 year after transplant. Peripheral blood and bone marrow mononuclear cells were isolated by Ficoll-Hypaque density centrifugation and were cryopreserved. The sample comes from a study of T cells after posttransplantation cyclophosphamide (dated by TCRdb to about 2016). A note on the overall study: T cell repertoire reconstitution was tracked by TRB sequencing after myeloablative bone marrow transplantation in which posttransplantation cyclophosphamide was used as GVHD prophylaxis. Blood from every one of the roughly 30 PTCy patients who had 1-year posttransplant specimens underwent TRB sequencing. Because TRA and TRB clonality correlated tightly in several samples, later TCR analyses were limited to TRB. Samples from approximately 37 PTCy-treated patients, along with samples from roughly 15 of their related bone marrow donors, underwent antigen receptor sequencing. Public TRB sequences were checked against a database of over 3,600 sequences associated with responses to pathogens, tumor antigens, self-antigens and alloantigens. In 3 patients, TRB sequencing was also performed on up to 3 more blood samples taken 2 to 5.2 years after transplant, and in 4 patients, pretransplant blood was also TRB-sequenced. General conclusions and limits of the study: At 1-2 months, donor-recipient similarity was low but rose over the first year, and the later blood repertoires were often dominated by donor CD8+ memory clones. Across 40 to 55 patients, TRB clonality was highly associated with recipient CMV seropositivity and CMV reactivation, and diversity in PTCy patients was similar to diversity in CNI/methotrexate controls. The TRB repertoires of T cells infiltrating skin or the GI tract showed only limited overlap with the TRB repertoires found in blood.

This receptor was taken from a female patient in her 30s who received an allogeneic stem cell transplant from an unrelated donor, was CMV-positive, and had acute and chronic GVHD. Following a transplant, some T cells may be graft donor cells, not patient cells. Here the chain combines TRBV11-2 and TRBJ1-1, with the D gene not clear enough to name. Sequenced material: PBMCs, taken around 53 weeks after allogeneic stem cell transplant with calcineurin inhibitor and methotrexate. CDR3 loop: CASRRYGENTEAFF. The DNA is TGTGCCAGCAGAAGATACGGAGAGAACACTGAAGCTTTCTTT.